There are a few counts of the clone carrying this T cell receptor (beta chain). Its antigen is unknown. This sample is drawn from a study of spatial heterogeneity in lung cancer. Notes on the study in general: Expanded tumor TCRs that were ubiquitous appeared in blood more at resection than follow-up.

CDR1 is MNHEY, CDR2 SMNVEV, per germline (reference sequence). V lost 3 bases and J lost 6, with 12 bases in between. This CDR3 has 14 residues. All TCR cDNA molecules were individually tagged with a unique molecular identifier. TCRdb called the 5' RACE reads again in MiXCR, with one record for every CDR3 protein. The sample shows under 35,000 distinct CDR3 sequences, approximately 5.9% of them seen only once. Time point reported: blood at routine non-recurrence follow-up after resection. In each case, whole RNA from tumor, nontumor lung or frozen PBMC was sequenced unsorted. The specimen was PBMCs, collected at follow-up. The chain recombines TRBV27 with TRBJ2-1; TRBD1 is a possible D gene (5 bases). The receptor's source is a female donor with early-stage non-small cell lung cancer. CDR3 sequence (DNA): TGTGCCAGCAGTTTGCAAGCAGGGCCCAATGAGCAGTTCTTC. Protein product: CASSLQAGPNEQFF.